Reported below is one T cell receptor (beta chain). The antigen is not known. This entry belongs to a study of T cells after yellow fever vaccination. Study-wide background: The SMART-Seq v4 Ultra Low Input method served to prepare the low-cell-number fractions.

TCRdb reanalysed the 5' RACE reads using MiXCR and keeps one entry per CDR3 protein. Of around 68,000 distinct CDR3 sequences in the sample, around 7% are singletons; the top ten hold approximately 30%. Study-level results: Shared CD4/CD8 clonotypes were a small share, likely from convergent recombination.

Germline CDR1 PRHDT, CDR2 FYEKMQ (reference sequence). The V end was cut by 3 bases, the J end by 3 bases, with 9 bases between. This CDR3 spans 14 amino acids. The sample in question was CD8+ T cells sorted from PBMCs, obtained roughly 10 days after the first yellow fever vaccination. The sequence derives from a young man who received the YFV17D yellow fever vaccine. The chain links TRBV13 to TRBJ1-3; D is undetermined. CDR3 residues: CASSFGLYGNTIYF. In nucleotides, the CDR3 is TGTGCCAGCAGCTTTGGACTTTATGGAAACACCATATATTTT. The full variable domain, in which reference TRBV13 and TRBJ1-3 provide the parts outside the CDR3, is AAGVIQSPRHLIKEKRETATLKCYPIPRHDTVYWYQQGPGQDPQFLISFYEKMQSDKGSIPDRFSAQQFSDYHSELNMSSLELGDSALYFCASSFGLYGNTIYFGEGSWLTVV.